The 20 T cell receptor beta chains listed next were all sequenced from one sample in a study of Graves' ophthalmopathy and Graves' hyperthyroidism. Investigators amplified TCR beta CDR3 regions from RNA transcripts. An initial RT-PCR round employing HTBI primers preceded a second-round multiplex PCR. TCRdb recomputed calls from the multiplex PCR reads with MiXCR, one row per CDR3 protein. Among roughly 1.1 million distinct CDR3 sequences listed, about two fifths were seen once. The sample consisted of peripheral blood or thyroid tissue (not recorded which). The receptors shown here come from an adult man with Graves' hyperthyroidism.

V and J are TRBV3-1 and TRBJ1-4; D gene unclear. Germline lookup yields CDR1 LGHDT and CDR2 YNNKEL (reference sequence). V lost 0 bases and J 7 bases, leaving 12 bases between the germline ends. The CDR3 is 15 amino acids. Here the CDR3 reads CASSQDGLVREKLFF. CDR3 DNA sequence: TGTGCCAGCAGCCAAGATGGGTTGGTTCGTGAAAAACTGTTTTTT.

This clonotype was counted between two and nine times. This chain joins TRBV7-9 and TRBJ1-3, with TRBD1 matching over 7 bases. The J segment lost 0 bases and the V segment lost 2 bases, leaving 13 bases of the junction unmatched. The CDR3 spans 19 residues. Per germline, CDR1 SEHNR and CDR2 FQNEAQ (reference sequence). CDR3 bases: TGTGCCAGCAGCTTACTCGTTGGCAGGGGGTTATCCTCTGGAAACACCATATATTTT. Translated: CASSLLVGRGLSSGNTIYF.

The rearrangement joins TRBV28 to TRBJ2-5, with D possibly matching TRBD2 (7 bases). The CDR3 extends over 15 amino acids. Trimming took off 5 bases at V and 0 bases at J, with 13 bases between the two ends. The V gene's germline CDR1 is MDHEN and CDR2 SYDVKM. CDR3 bases: TGTGCCAGCAGTCAGCGGGACAACAACCAAGAGACCCAGTACTTC. Protein product: CASSQRDNNQETQYF.

As for this clonotype: The CDR3 end shows no conserved phenylalanine or tryptophan, and so a read error is likely. No DNA is shown, since the ends of the CDR3 on it are uncertain; the CDR3 is the one TCRdb lists. This chain uses TRBV10-3 with TRBJ1-1. The CDR3 contains 12 residues when both ends are counted. Germline CDR1 is ENHRY and CDR2 is SYGVKD. The CDR3 loop reads CAISAENTEASL.

Notes on this clonotype: Mismatch with germline at one junction end may stem from a read error. The rearrangement uses TRBV10-3 and TRBJ1-1; 9 nucleotides line up with TRBD1. CDR1 is ENHRY, CDR2 SYGVKD, per germline. CDR3 length equals 14 residues. CDR3: CASSSNRGHTEAFF. CDR3 nucleotide sequence: TGTGCCAGCAGTTCCAACAGGGGGCACACTGAAGCTTTCTTT.

This clonotype has at least ten counts. The chain recombines TRBV7-9 with TRBJ2-5, with 14 positions matching TRBD2. V was pared by 1 base and J by 1 base, with 8 bases of the junction left unmatched. Germline CDR1 and CDR2: SEHNR and FQNEAQ (reference sequence). CDR3 length: 19 residues. CDR3 nucleotide sequence: TGTGCCAGCAGCTTAGGACGACTAGCGGGGGGGCGACGCCAAGAGACCCAGTACTTC. It encodes CASSLGRLAGGRRQETQYF.

The chain employs TRBV20-1 and TRBJ2-7; TRBD2 matches at 11 bases. The CDR3 is made up of 15 amino acids. Germline trimming cut 3 bases from V and 3 bases from J; bases unmatched to any gene: 7. Germline CDR1 and CDR2: DFQATT and SNEGSKA (reference sequence). CDR3 sequence: CSARGLAGGHYEQYF. The CDR3 DNA is TGCAGTGCTAGGGGGTTAGCGGGAGGGCACTACGAGCAGTACTTC.

This clonotype showed up many times. This rearrangement joins TRBV20-1 to TRBJ2-7; 7 bases match TRBD1. This CDR3 region has 17 residues. CDR1 is DFQATT and CDR2 is SNEGSKA in the germline V gene (reference sequence). Germline trimming cut 2 bases from V and 0 bases from J; bases unmatched to any gene: 13. CDR3 sequence reads: CSARSRTGSTFSYEQYF. The CDR3 DNA sequence: TGCAGTGCTAGATCCCGGACAGGTTCAACCTTCTCCTACGAGCAGTACTTC.

This clonotype was seen repeatedly, ten times or more. The chain joins TRBV13 to TRBJ1-1; no reliable D call. The V end was cut by 0 bases, the J end by 10 bases, with 15 bases between. Germline V CDR1 and CDR2: PRHDT, FYEKMQ (reference sequence). The CDR3 consists of 14 residues. CDR3 residues: CASSLGKGLQAAFF. The DNA of the CDR3 is TGTGCCAGCAGCTTAGGGAAGGGCCTCCAAGCAGCTTTCTTT.

The chain uses TRBV28 and TRBJ1-2; 10 positions match TRBD1. CDR3 length: 13 amino acids. Trimming took 7 bases from V and 4 from J; bases not matched to a gene: 3. Germline lookup yields CDR1 MDHEN and CDR2 SYDVKM. The CDR3, as DNA: TGTGCCAGCACGACAGGGGGCATCTATGGCTACACCTTC. Amino acids: CASTTGGIYGYTF.

The CDR3: CASSVTGQDNSPLHF. CDR3 DNA: TGTGCCAGCAGCGTAACGGGACAGGATAATTCACCCCTCCACTTT. The V and J genes are TRBV9 and TRBJ1-6; TRBD1 agrees at 8 bases. This CDR3 is 15 amino acids long. Losses at the gene ends were 1 base for V and 5 bases for J; bases not matched to a gene: 2. Germline CDR1 is SGDLS and CDR2 is YYNGEE. Complete variable domain (other parts from reference TRBV9 and TRBJ1-6): DSGVTQTPKHLITATGQRVTLRCSPRSGDLSVYWYQQSLDQGLQFLIQYYNGEERAKGNILERFSAQQFPDLHSELNLSSLELGDSALYFCASSVTGQDNSPLHFGNGTRLTVT.

Ten or more counts support this clonotype. This chain uses TRBV7-9 with TRBJ2-7; 9 positions agree with TRBD1. The germline gives CDR1 SEHNR, CDR2 FQNEAQ (reference sequence). With V trimmed by 0 bases and J by 7 bases, 1 base remained unmatched. This CDR3 has 13 residues. CDR3 nucleotide sequence: TGTGCCAGCAGCTTAGCGACAGGGGGGGAGCAGTACTTC. It encodes CASSLATGGEQYF.

This clonotype turned up a few times. V usage is TRBV24-1 and J usage is TRBJ2-7; TRBD1 matches 11 bases. J was trimmed by 6 bases and V by 4 bases; bases with no gene match: 4. Germline lookup yields CDR1 KGHDR and CDR2 SFDVKD. The CDR3 spans 14 residues. The CDR3 DNA is TGTGCCACCAGTGACCATGGACAGGGGGCCGAGCAGTACTTC. As protein: CATSDHGQGAEQYF.

This clonotype was detected ten times or more. The chain carries TRBV20-1 and TRBJ2-5, with unresolved D. Between the trimmed V and J ends, which lost 6 bases and 1 base, there was a span of 18 bases. Germline CDR1 and CDR2: DFQATT and SNEGSKA (reference sequence). This CDR3 comprises 15 residues. The CDR3 DNA is TGCAGTGCCGCCCCCCCAGGACGGCCCCAAGAGACCCAGTACTTC. Its protein is CSAAPPGRPQETQYF.

This clonotype was observed at least ten times. The V call is TRBV7-9, the J call TRBJ1-2; D is possibly TRBD1 (6 bases). The germline V gene encodes CDR1 SEHNR and CDR2 FQNEAQ (reference sequence). The CDR3 has 14 residues. With 2 bases removed from V and 6 bases from J, the gap between germline ends came to 13 bases. This CDR3 is CASSLFGGYDGYTF. The CDR3, as DNA: TGTGCCAGCAGCTTATTTGGGGGCTATGATGGCTACACCTTC.

The chain is built from TRBV4-1 and TRBJ2-7; 7 bases line up with TRBD1. Germline CDR1 MGHRA, CDR2 YSYEKL. The length of the CDR3 is 14 residues. Trimming cost V 6 bases and J 3 bases; bases outside gene matches: 8. The CDR3 loop is CASSRDSQNYEQYF. The DNA for the CDR3 is TGCGCCAGCAGTCGGGACAGCCAGAACTACGAGCAGTACTTC.

This chain joins TRBV7-2 and TRBJ2-7, with 7 positions matching TRBD2. The CDR3 totals 18 residues. The V gene end was trimmed by 1 base and the J gene end by 0 bases; junction bases not matched to a gene: 12. The germline V gene has CDR1 SGHTA and CDR2 FQGNSA. CDR3 loop: CASSLDRTGGSHSYEQYF. In DNA form, the CDR3 reads TGTGCCAGCAGCTTAGATCGGACGGGGGGTTCCCACTCCTACGAGCAGTACTTC.

This clonotype was detected a few times. V gene TRBV2 combines with J gene TRBJ2-2; either TRBD1 or TRBD2 may supply D (5 bases each). The CDR3 spans 12 residues. Looked up from germline, CDR1 is SNHLY and CDR2 is FYNNEI. V was cut by 9 bases and J by 7 bases, with 12 bases left in between. This CDR3 is CASRDGGGELFF. The CDR3, as DNA: TGTGCCAGTCGGGACGGAGGCGGGGAGCTGTTTTTT.

This clonotype came up many times. The V and J genes are TRBV19 and TRBJ1-3, with D unresolved. CDR3 length equals 16 residues. The germline V gene encodes CDR1 LNHDA and CDR2 SQIVND (reference sequence). Between the trimmed V and J ends, which lost 5 bases and 1 base, there was a span of 15 bases. This CDR3 reads CASSWQTRISGNTIYF. CDR3 coding DNA: TGTGCCAGTAGTTGGCAGACCCGGATTTCTGGAAACACCATATATTTT.

The chain couples TRBV7-9 to TRBJ2-5; TRBD1 matches at 8 bases. Trimming cost V 6 bases and J 5 bases; bases outside gene matches: 8. The CDR3 totals 14 residues. The germline V gene has CDR1 SEHNR and CDR2 FQNEAQ (reference sequence). In nucleotides, the CDR3 is TGTGCCAGCAGTCGCAGGGGGCCGGGGGAGACCCAGTACTTC. Its protein is CASSRRGPGETQYF.